This entry describes one T cell receptor (beta chain). No antigen is known for it. No qualities accompany the bases; no much larger clone lies one base away. The data were taken from a study of blood T cell repertoires in COVID-19 (TCRdb year 2020). With respect to the entire study: Collaborator samples came from the United States, Italy and Spain and covered acute and convalescent phases of COVID-19. The samples were drawn from two sources: the first 160 participants of the ongoing ImmuneRACE study, and 1,000 to 1,500 subjects contributed by 6 global collaborators. The material from the prospective study consisted of cDNA or gDNA derived from T cells, B-cell-depleted T cells, or PBMCs. Deeply sampled blood TCRbeta repertoires from subjects exposed to, actively infected with, or recovered from COVID-19 were included in the dataset. The repertoires were made available in a free public database intended to serve as a resource for research on the immune response to SARS-CoV-2. Nearly every sample came with metadata listing a de-identified subject ID, COVID-19 status, age in years and sex. Where available, HLA class I and class II types were taken from metadata supplied by the sample provider and were not determined by assay-based typing.

General conclusions and limits of the study: How much clinical and demographic metadata was included differed by source and by participant, and the metadata was provided uncurated.

TCRbeta CDR3 regions were amplified from genomic DNA by means of the immunoSEQ Assay, a bias-controlled multiplex PCR. The original pipeline was this. Nucleated cell counts per sample were estimated from amplification of reference gene primers within the assay. To quantify the absolute abundance of each unique TCRbeta CDR3 rearrangement, sequence reads were collapsed and filtered. For each sample, productive Simpson clonality was calculated as the square root of Simpson's diversity index across productive rearrangements. In its TCRdb copy, this immuneACCESS table keeps in-frame sequences only and misses some clones. Where compared with another copy, unresolved V genes explain less than half of these, and the others have no known cause. The D gene and trimming were derived from the DNA, and the V and J assignments and clone size from that table. For this sample there are over 200,000 clones; 81% appear just once. In total, the top ten clones hold about 8% of the sample.

Collaborating institutions collected whole blood in K2EDTA tubes following their own protocols. For TCRbeta analysis, collaborator samples were shipped as frozen whole blood, as isolated PBMCs, or as DNA extracted from either sample type. Sequenced sample: peripheral blood. This sequence originates from a woman at least 80 years old with acute or convalescent COVID-19.

Read as DNA, the sequence is TGTGCCAGCAGCCATGGTAGACAGCTATACTCCTACAATGAGCAGTTCTTC. It translates as CASSHGRQLYSYNEQFF. This sequence uses TRBV7-9 and TRBJ2-1; TRBD1 could be the D gene, as 5 bases match. The junction carries 17 bases between V and J, which are trimmed by 5 bases and 0 bases respectively. From cysteine to phenylalanine, the CDR3 is 17 amino acids long. Solely the CDR3 DNA is kept, with 51 bases framed from the first base. CDR1 and CDR2 are drawn from the germline V gene (reference sequence): SEHNR, FQNEAQ.